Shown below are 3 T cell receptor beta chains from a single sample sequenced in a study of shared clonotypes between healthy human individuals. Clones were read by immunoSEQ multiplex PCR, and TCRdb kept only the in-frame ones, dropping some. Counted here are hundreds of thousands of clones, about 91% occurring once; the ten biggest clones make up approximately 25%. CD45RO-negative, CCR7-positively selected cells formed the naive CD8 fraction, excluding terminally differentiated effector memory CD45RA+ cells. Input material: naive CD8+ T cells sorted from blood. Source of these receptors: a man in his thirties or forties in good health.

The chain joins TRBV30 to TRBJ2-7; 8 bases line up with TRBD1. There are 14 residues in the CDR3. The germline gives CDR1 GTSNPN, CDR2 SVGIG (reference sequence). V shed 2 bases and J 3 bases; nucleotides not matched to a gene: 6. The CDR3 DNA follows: TGTGCCTGGAGTTTGGGACAGGCAAGCTACGAGCAGTACTTC. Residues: CAWSLGQASYEQYF.

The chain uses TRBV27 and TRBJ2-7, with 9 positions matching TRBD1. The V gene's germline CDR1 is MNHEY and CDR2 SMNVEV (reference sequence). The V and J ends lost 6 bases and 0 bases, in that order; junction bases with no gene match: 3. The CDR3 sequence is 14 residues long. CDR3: CASSLQGASYEQYF. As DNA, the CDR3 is TGTGCCAGCAGCCTACAGGGGGCCTCCTACGAGCAGTACTTC.

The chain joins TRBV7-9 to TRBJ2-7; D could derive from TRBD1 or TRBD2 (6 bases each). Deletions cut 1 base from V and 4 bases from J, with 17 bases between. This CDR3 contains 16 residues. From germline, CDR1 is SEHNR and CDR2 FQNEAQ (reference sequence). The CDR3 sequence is CASSLVGGIASYEQYF. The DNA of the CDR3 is TGTGCCAGCAGCTTAGTAGGGGGGATAGCCTCATACGAGCAGTACTTC. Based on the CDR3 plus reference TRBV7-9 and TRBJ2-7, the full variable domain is DTGVSQNPRHKITKRGQNVTFRCDPISEHNRLYWYRQTLGQGPEFLTYFQNEAQLEKSRLLSDRFSAERPKGSFSTLEIQRTEQGDSAMYLCASSLVGGIASYEQYFGPGTRLTVT.